The sequence of this T cell receptor (beta chain) was determined in a study of CD8 T cell repertoires and HIV-1 epitope variants. The study's findings and limits: Six of nine antigen-specific clonotypes appeared cross-reactive to autologous or escape variants.

TCRdb's table, derived via immunoSEQ multiplex PCR, lists solely in-frame clones and lacks some. The repertoire includes some 5,100 clones, approximately 70% of them detected once, and about 41% sits in the top ten. About this clone itself: Antigen: not known.

The V gene lost 1 base and the J gene lost 4 bases, with 15 bases spanning the gap. This CDR3 region has 15 residues. Germline lookup yields CDR1 SQVTM and CDR2 ANQGSEA. The rearrangement joins TRBV29-1 to TRBJ2-3, with a tentative D call TRBD2 (5 bases). The sequence was collected from a male donor with HIV. Sequencing was done on a sample of cultured CD8+ T cells derived from PBMCs. The CDR3 is CSVEGGPPRADTQYF. The CDR3 DNA reads TGCAGCGTTGAAGGCGGACCGCCGAGGGCAGATACGCAGTATTTT.